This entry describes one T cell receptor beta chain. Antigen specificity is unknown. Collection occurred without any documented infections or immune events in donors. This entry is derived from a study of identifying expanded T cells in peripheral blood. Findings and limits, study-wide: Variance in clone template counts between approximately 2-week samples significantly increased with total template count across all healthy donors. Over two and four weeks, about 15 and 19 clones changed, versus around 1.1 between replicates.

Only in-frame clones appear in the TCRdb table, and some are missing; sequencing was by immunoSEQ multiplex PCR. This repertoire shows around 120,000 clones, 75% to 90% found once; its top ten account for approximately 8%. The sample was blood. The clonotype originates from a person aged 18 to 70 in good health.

CDR3: CASSYQGEKLFF. The DNA for the CDR3 is TGTGCCAGCAGTTACCAGGGAGAAAAACTGTTTTTT. V usage is TRBV6-6 and J usage is TRBJ1-4; a possible D gene is TRBD1 (5 bases). CDR1 and CDR2 from the germline V gene are MNHNY and SVGAGI (reference sequence). The CDR3 consists of 12 residues. Trimming pared 2 bases from V and 8 bases from J, leaving 6 bases between.